This T cell receptor beta chain was documented in a study of shared clonotypes between healthy human individuals. General observations from the study: Generally, naive subsets came out with larger estimated richness than memory subsets. A handful of donors had 5% to 6% of their naive CD4 clonotypes in common. Though the depth was large, rarefaction showed that sorted-subset sequencing was incomplete.

The data were produced by immunoSEQ multiplex PCR, yet TCRdb's version contains in-frame clones alone and is incomplete. The table shows hundreds of thousands of clones, with approximately 79% occurring only once. The CDR3 sequence is 13 residues long. Germline V gives CDR1 MNHEY, CDR2 SVGAGI. V was shortened by 6 bases and J by 8 bases, with 14 bases between the two germline ends. Each of the donors was a healthy adult who was HIV-negative and had not had a recent acute infection or vaccination. For this clone: Its antigen is currently unknown.

The TCR originated in a man younger than 40 in good health. This chain uses TRBV6-5 with TRBJ2-1; unclear D gene. Material for sequencing was memory CD4+ T cells sorted from blood. Subset defined: CD45RA-negative fraction. Here the CDR3 reads CASSRHSGDEQFF. CDR3 DNA: TGTGCCAGCAGCCGGCACAGTGGAGATGAGCAGTTCTTC.